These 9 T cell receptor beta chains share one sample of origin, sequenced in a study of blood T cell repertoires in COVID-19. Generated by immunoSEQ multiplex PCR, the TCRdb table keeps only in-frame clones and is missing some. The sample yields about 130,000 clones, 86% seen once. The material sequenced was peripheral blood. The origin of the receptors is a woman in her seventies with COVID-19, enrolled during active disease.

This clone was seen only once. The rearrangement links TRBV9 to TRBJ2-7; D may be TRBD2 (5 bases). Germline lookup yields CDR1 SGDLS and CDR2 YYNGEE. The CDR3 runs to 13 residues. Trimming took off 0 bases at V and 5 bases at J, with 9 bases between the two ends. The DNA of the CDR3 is TGTGCCAGCAGCGTAGTTCCCGGGAACGAGCAGTACTTC. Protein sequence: CASSVVPGNEQYF.

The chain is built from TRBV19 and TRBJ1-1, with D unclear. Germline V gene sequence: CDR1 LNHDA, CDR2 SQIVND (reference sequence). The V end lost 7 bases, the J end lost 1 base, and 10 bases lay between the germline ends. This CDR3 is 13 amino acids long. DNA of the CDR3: TGTGCCAGTATTGGCCGGGAGAACACTGAAGCTTTCTTT. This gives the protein CASIGRENTEAFF.

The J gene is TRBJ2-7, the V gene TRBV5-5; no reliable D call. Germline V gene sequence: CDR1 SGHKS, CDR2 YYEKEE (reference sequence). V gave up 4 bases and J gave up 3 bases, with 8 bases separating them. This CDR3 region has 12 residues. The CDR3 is CASSQNLYEQYF. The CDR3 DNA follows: TGTGCCAGCAGCCAGAATCTCTACGAGCAGTACTTC.

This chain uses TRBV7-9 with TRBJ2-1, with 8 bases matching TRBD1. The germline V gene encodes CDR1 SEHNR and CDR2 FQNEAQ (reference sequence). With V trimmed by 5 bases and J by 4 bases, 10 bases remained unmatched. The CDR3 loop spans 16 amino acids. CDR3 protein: CASSPRRDRGYNEQFF. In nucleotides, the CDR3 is TGTGCCAGCAGCCCGCGACGTGACAGGGGTTACAATGAGCAGTTCTTC.

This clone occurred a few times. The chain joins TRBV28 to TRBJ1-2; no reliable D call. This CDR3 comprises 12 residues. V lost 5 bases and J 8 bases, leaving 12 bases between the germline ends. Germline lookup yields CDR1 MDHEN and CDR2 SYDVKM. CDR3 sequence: CASSPDTRGYTF. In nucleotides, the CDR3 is TGTGCCAGCAGTCCCGATACGAGGGGCTACACCTTC.

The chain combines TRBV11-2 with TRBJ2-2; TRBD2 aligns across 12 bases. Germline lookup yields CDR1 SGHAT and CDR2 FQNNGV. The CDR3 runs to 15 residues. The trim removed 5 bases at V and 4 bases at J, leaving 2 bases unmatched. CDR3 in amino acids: CASSPSGGVTGELFF. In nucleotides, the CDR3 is TGTGCCAGCAGCCCTAGCGGGGGGGTCACCGGGGAGCTGTTTTTT.

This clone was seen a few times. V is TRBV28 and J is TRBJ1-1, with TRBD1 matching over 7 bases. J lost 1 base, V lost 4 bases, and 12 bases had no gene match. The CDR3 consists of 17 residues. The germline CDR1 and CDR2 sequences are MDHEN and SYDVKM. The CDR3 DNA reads TGTGCCAGCAGTTCCCCGAGACAGGGTTCATGGAACACTGAAGCTTTCTTT. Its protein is CASSSPRQGSWNTEAFF.

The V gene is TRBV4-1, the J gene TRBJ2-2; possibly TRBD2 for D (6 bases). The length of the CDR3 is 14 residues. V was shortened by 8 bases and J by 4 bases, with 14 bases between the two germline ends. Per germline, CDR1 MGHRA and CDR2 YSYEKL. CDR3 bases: TGCGCCAGCCGTGATCAGGGAGGCACCGGGGAGCTGTTTTTT. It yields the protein CASRDQGGTGELFF.

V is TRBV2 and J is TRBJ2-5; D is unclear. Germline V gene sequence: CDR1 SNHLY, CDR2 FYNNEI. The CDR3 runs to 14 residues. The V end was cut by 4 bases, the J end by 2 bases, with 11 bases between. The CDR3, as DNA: TGTGCCAGCAGTGTGAGACAAACGCAAGAGACCCAGTACTTC. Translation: CASSVRQTQETQYF.